One TCR beta chain is described in this entry. Its antigen is undetermined. This record comes from a study of cytomegalovirus exposure and HLA in healthy donors. Study-level results: Cytomegalovirus-associated TCR beta chains were listed, numbering under 200.

The PCR contained 60 Vbeta and 13 Jbeta primers. Clones were sequenced by immunoSEQ multiplex PCR, and TCRdb holds only the in-frame ones, with some missing. The sample includes about 160,000 clones, roughly 72% of them seen just once. The germline CDR1 and CDR2 sequences are SEHNR and FQNEAQ (reference sequence). V was clipped by 5 bases and J by 11 bases, with 18 bases between them. There are 13 residues in the CDR3. The sequenced material came from PBMCs. The TCR sequence derives from a middle-aged man in good health and CMV-seronegative. The chain combines TRBV7-9 with TRBJ2-5, with D possibly matching TRBD1 (7 bases). The CDR3 here is CASSAGHRGEQYF. CDR3 bases: TGTGCCAGCAGCGCGGGACACAGGGGAGAGCAGTACTTC.